The present entry profiles one TCR beta chain with its context. Its cognate antigen is unknown. The CDR3 consists of 15 residues. Losses at the gene ends were 5 bases for V and 4 bases for J; bases not matched to a gene: 8. CDR1 is LGHDT and CDR2 is YNNKEL in the germline V gene (reference sequence). This specimen comes from a study of T cell responses to AZD1222 COVID-19 vaccine. Whole-study context: The study pooled second doses at about 4 or about 12 weeks. Study-wide findings and caveats: Targets within unmutated variant regions were reportedly found for nearly half of spike-specific TCRs. The peak T cell response came first, and repertoires were sampled only after it. A mostly white British donor set with more females was recruited, and clonal diversity was possibly underestimated.

Sequenced by immunoSEQ multiplex PCR; TCRdb stores in-frame clones only, minus some. The repertoire holds over 100,000 clones, with 90% as singletons. This TCR was recovered from an adult in good health. Material: peripheral blood, obtained on day 0 of AZD1222 vaccination. This chain uses TRBV3-1 (or the pseudogene TRBV3-2) with TRBJ2-1; 7 bases are a match to TRBD2. CDR3 loop: CASSVGIAGYNEQFF. For the CDR3, the DNA is TGTGCCAGCAGCGTAGGGATAGCGGGTTACAATGAGCAGTTCTTC.